These 30 T cell receptor beta chains were sequenced from one sample in a study of T cell clonality in common variable immunodeficiency. The assay was immunoSEQ multiplex PCR, and TCRdb's table has in-frame clones only and misses some. Recorded here are approximately 81,000 clones, none singletons. Sample: peripheral blood mononuclear cells. These receptors were taken from a person aged 18 to 75 in good health.

This clone was seen repeatedly, ten times or more. The read gets to within 3 residues of the CDR3 end, and the germline J gene fills in the rest. V and J are TRBV5-6 and TRBJ1-1, with D tentatively TRBD1 (5 bases). Trimming pared 1 base from V and 1 base from J, leaving 11 bases between. The CDR3 contains 15 residues. Germline values: CDR1 SGHDT, CDR2 YYEEEE. The sequenced CDR3 bases are TGTGCCAGCAGCTTGTTGGGACTCGCGAACACTGAA. It translates to CASSLLGLANTE. The entire CDR3 protein reads CASSLLGLANTEAFF.

This clone was seen repeatedly, ten times or more. The read terminates 3 residues before the CDR3 end, so the remaining end is supplied by the germline J gene. V is TRBV29-1 and J is TRBJ1-2; D not resolved. This CDR3 is 13 amino acids long. Trimming left V 2 bases short and J 4 bases short, with 11 bases between. Germline V gene sequence: CDR1 SQVTM, CDR2 ANQGSEA. The covered CDR3 bases are TGCAGCGTTGAACTACGCTCAGGCTATGGC. This codes for CSVELRSGYG. The entire CDR3 is CSVELRSGYGYTF.

In its sample, this clone was seen many times. The read finishes 3 residues shy of the CDR3 end, and the germline J gene is used to complete it. V and J are TRBV12-3 or TRBV12-4 and TRBJ2-7; a possible D gene is TRBD2 (5 bases). There are 13 residues in the CDR3. The ends were cut back, 5 bases at V and 4 bases at J, with 12 bases in the middle. This CDR3 is CASSAGQGYEQYF. The DNA read from the CDR3 is TGTGCCAGCAGTGCGGGCCAAGGGTACGAG.

This clone has ten or more counts. The read terminates 3 residues before the CDR3 end, so the remaining end is supplied by the germline J gene. V gene TRBV5-1 combines with J gene TRBJ1-2, with D hard to call. This CDR3 spans 14 amino acids. The V gene's germline CDR1 is SGHRS and CDR2 YFSETQ. The ends were cut back, 1 base at V and 4 bases at J, with 11 bases in the middle. CDR3 loop: CASSLSQKGYGYTF. The DNA read from the CDR3 is TGCGCCAGCAGCTTGAGCCAGAAGGGCTATGGC.

In its sample, this clone was seen many times. The CDR3 end lies 3 residues beyond the end of the read and is filled in from the germline J gene. The V gene is TRBV7-8, the J gene TRBJ2-3; 8 bases fit TRBD2. Germline V gene lookup returns CDR1 SGHVS and CDR2 FQNEAQ. Germline trimming cut 3 bases from V and 4 bases from J; bases unmatched to any gene: 6. CDR3 length: 15 amino acids. CDR3 DNA, as far as it was read: TGTGCCAGCAGCTTGCGGCGGGAGGCGCCAGATACG. Amino acids: CASSLRREAPDT. The complete CDR3 reads CASSLRREAPDTQYF.

This clone was observed at least ten times. The observed sequence ends 3 residues before the CDR3 terminus, with the missing tail filled in from the germline J gene. V gene TRBV30 combines with J gene TRBJ1-3, with D maybe TRBD1 (5 bases). V lost 1 base and J 0 bases, leaving 7 bases between the germline ends. Germline V gene lookup returns CDR1 GTSNPN and CDR2 SVGIG (reference sequence). The CDR3 is 14 amino acids. The CDR3 protein is CAWSGQHSGNTIYF. The CDR3 bases that were read are TGTGCCTGGAGTGGACAGCACTCTGGAAACACC.

This clone was seen at least ten times. Read coverage stops 3 residues before the CDR3 terminus; the germline J gene supplies the remainder. V is TRBV20-1 and J is TRBJ2-1; 11 bases fit TRBD2. Germline CDR1 reads DFQATT; CDR2 reads SNEGSKA (reference sequence). The CDR3 runs to 15 residues. V shed 5 bases and J 3 bases; nucleotides not matched to a gene: 6. The CDR3 sequence: CSADRLAGHYNEQFF. The covered CDR3 bases are TGCAGTGCTGACAGACTAGCGGGACACTACAATGAG.

This clone has at least ten counts. The read comes to an end 3 residues before the CDR3 does, leaving the germline J gene to fill in the end. The V gene is TRBV19, the J gene TRBJ2-7; D uncertain. Germline V gene lookup returns CDR1 LNHDA and CDR2 SQIVND (reference sequence). V was shortened by 3 bases and J by 1 base, with 13 bases between the two germline ends. The CDR3 sequence is 15 residues long. The CDR3 here is CASSMFGGQSYEQYF. The sequenced CDR3 bases are TGTGCCAGTAGTATGTTCGGTGGGCAGTCCTACGAG.

This clone was detected many times. The missing CDR3 end, 3 residues past where the read stops, is filled in from the germline J gene. V and J are TRBV19 and TRBJ2-2; D is possibly TRBD2 (5 bases). V lost 10 bases, J lost 6 bases, and 15 bases lay in between. Germline V gives CDR1 LNHDA, CDR2 SQIVND (reference sequence). The CDR3 has 13 residues. The CDR3 loop is CATSTTGAGELFF. The sequenced part of the CDR3 DNA is TGTGCCACCTCGACTACCGGGGCCGGGGAG. Based on the CDR3 plus reference TRBV19 and TRBJ2-2, the full variable domain is DGGITQSPKYLFRKEGQNVTLSCEQNLNHDAMYWYRQDPGQGLRLIYYSQIVNDFQKGDIAEGYSVSREKKESFPLTVTSAQKNPTAFYLCATSTTGAGELFFGEGSRLTVL.

This clone was counted at least ten times. The CDR3 extends 3 residues past the end of the read, so its final part is completed from the germline J gene. The chain uses TRBV7-2 and TRBJ2-3; unclear D gene. The CDR3 contains 13 residues. Trimming cost V 1 base and J 4 bases, with 6 bases left between them. The V gene's germline CDR1 is SGHTA and CDR2 FQGNSA. The CDR3 spells CASSLGVSDTQYF. The sequenced CDR3 bases are TGTGCCAGCAGCTTAGGTGTCTCAGATACG.

This clone has ten or more counts. Read coverage stops 3 residues before the CDR3 terminus; the germline J gene supplies the remainder. The genes are TRBV5-1 and TRBJ2-3, with D maybe TRBD2 (5 bases). This CDR3 is 15 amino acids long. Germline CDR1 reads SGHRS; CDR2 reads YFSETQ. Trimming cost V 1 base and J 0 bases, with 9 bases left between them. The covered CDR3 bases are TGCGCCAGCAGCTTGTACGGCGGGAGCACAGATACG. Amino acid sequence: CASSLYGGSTDT. The full CDR3 reads CASSLYGGSTDTQYF.

This clone was counted ten times or more. The read falls 3 residues short of the CDR3 end, and the missing part is taken from the germline J gene. The rearrangement uses TRBV7-2 and TRBJ2-5; TRBD2 aligns across 9 bases. The CDR3 loop spans 15 amino acids. Germline lookup yields CDR1 SGHTA and CDR2 FQGNSA. V shed 5 bases, J shed 4 bases, and the junction held 8 bases outside the gene matches. CDR3 sequence: CASSPWELAGETQYF. The DNA read from the CDR3 is TGTGCCAGCAGCCCTTGGGAACTAGCGGGAGAGACC.

This clone was picked up many times. Sequencing ends 3 residues short of the CDR3 end; the germline J gene provides the rest. The V and J genes are TRBV12-3 or TRBV12-4 and TRBJ2-2; D ambiguous. The V gene lost 11 bases and the J gene lost 0 bases, with 13 bases spanning the gap. The CDR3 is 14 amino acids. The CDR3 DNA, read in part, is TGTGCCGTAACTAACCCCGCGAACACCGGGGAG. As protein: CAVTNPANTGE. The whole CDR3 is CAVTNPANTGELFF.

This clone occurred many times. The read terminates 3 residues ahead of where the CDR3 ends, so the germline J gene completes it. J is TRBJ2-3 and V is TRBV11-2, with a tentative D call TRBD1 (5 bases). Germline CDR1 and CDR2: SGHAT and FQNNGV. This CDR3 has 15 residues. V was pared by 3 bases and J by 0 bases, with 10 bases between. CDR3 DNA, as far as it was read: TGTGCCAGCAGCTTTCTGACAGTTAGCACAGATACG. Amino acid sequence: CASSFLTVSTDT. The entire CDR3 reads CASSFLTVSTDTQYF.

Ten or more counts support this clone. The junction shows a germline mismatch at one end, possibly a read error. Read coverage stops 3 residues before the CDR3 terminus; the germline J gene supplies the remainder. The chain employs TRBV4-2 and TRBJ1-5; D is undetermined. The CDR3 length is 14 residues. CDR1 and CDR2 (germline): LGHNA, YNFKEQ. The part of the CDR3 DNA that was read is TGCGCCAGCAGCGTACATTCTAGCAATCAGCCC. Translation gives CASSVHSSNQP. The whole CDR3 reads CASSVHSSNQPQHF.

Many counts were recorded for this clone. The read ends 3 residues before the CDR3 terminus; that terminus is restored from the germline J gene. V usage is TRBV29-1 and J usage is TRBJ2-1, with D tentatively TRBD1 (6 bases). Trimming pared 7 bases from V and 4 bases from J, leaving 14 bases between. The CDR3 extends over 13 amino acids. Germline CDR1 SQVTM, CDR2 ANQGSEA. The sequenced CDR3 bases are TGCAGCGGGGTGACAGGATCTTACAATGAG. Its protein is CSGVTGSYNE. The full CDR3 sequence reads CSGVTGSYNEQFF.

This clone has a handful of counts. With the read ending 3 residues before the CDR3 end, the germline J gene is used to fill in that end. The genes are TRBV7-2 and TRBJ2-1, with 12 bases lining up with TRBD2. This CDR3 has 16 amino acids. The ends lost 0 bases at V and 8 bases at J; junction bases unmatched: 5. Germline V gene lookup returns CDR1 SGHTA and CDR2 FQGNSA. CDR3 sequence: CASSLALAGGPHEQFF. CDR3 DNA, as far as it was read: TGTGCCAGCAGCTTAGCTCTAGCGGGAGGGCCCCATGAG.

This clone was seen many times. The read halts 3 residues ahead of the CDR3 end, with the missing end drawn from the germline J gene. The V call is TRBV10-3, the J call TRBJ2-3; D is possibly TRBD2 (5 bases). Germline values: CDR1 ENHRY, CDR2 SYGVKD. The CDR3 loop spans 15 amino acids. V was clipped by 0 bases and J by 6 bases, with 13 bases between them. Partial CDR3 DNA: TGTGCCATCAGTGAGTCGATTGCTAGCAGCGATACG. Translating it yields CAISESIASSDT. The whole CDR3 sequence reads CAISESIASSDTQYF.

This clone was observed a handful of times. Partial CDR3 DNA: TGTGCCAGCAGTGCCTACCCGAACACTGAA. This translates into CASSAYPNTE. The CDR3 in full is CASSAYPNTEAFF. The chain combines TRBV7-3 with TRBJ1-1; D remains unclear. Coverage ceases 3 residues before the CDR3 finishes, and the germline J gene fills in the end. The V and J ends lost 6 bases and 1 base respectively, with 9 bases between them. CDR3 size: 13 residues. CDR1 and CDR2 (germline): SGHTA, FQGTGA.

This clone was recorded at least ten times. The read ends 3 residues before the CDR3 terminus; that terminus is restored from the germline J gene. This sequence joins TRBV5-3 and TRBJ1-2; D is perhaps TRBD1 (5 bases). TRBV5-3 is an open reading frame, and its role is uncertain. V dropped 2 bases and J dropped 0 bases, with 11 bases sitting between them. This CDR3 is 15 amino acids long. CDR3 bases read: TGTGCCAGAAGCTTCCGGGGGTTCCCTAACTATGGC. This sequence encodes CARSFRGFPNYG. Given in full, the CDR3 is CARSFRGFPNYGYTF.

This clone came up many times. The sequence runs out 3 residues before the end of the CDR3; the remainder is reconstructed from the germline J gene. J is TRBJ2-7 and V is TRBV14, with 8 bases aligning to TRBD1. This CDR3 region has 15 residues. Germline trimming cut 4 bases from V and 3 bases from J; bases unmatched to any gene: 8. The germline V gene has CDR1 SGHDN and CDR2 FVKESK. The CDR3 DNA, read in part, is TGTGCCAGCAGCCGCGGACAGGGCGTCTACTACGAG. It translates to CASSRGQGVYYE. The CDR3 reads in full as CASSRGQGVYYEQYF.

In its sample, this clone was seen many times. CDR3 amino acids: CASTSGSTEQYF. The sequenced part of the CDR3 DNA is TGTGCCAGCACTAGCGGGTCTACCGAG. The rearrangement links TRBV12-3 or TRBV12-4 to TRBJ2-7, with 8 bases matching TRBD2. The read stops 3 residues short of the end of the CDR3; the missing end is completed from the germline J gene. Losses at the gene ends were 7 bases for V and 6 bases for J; bases not matched to a gene: 5. This CDR3 has 12 amino acids.

This clone was counted many times. The read terminates 3 residues ahead of where the CDR3 ends, so the germline J gene completes it. This sequence joins TRBV5-1 and TRBJ2-2; perhaps TRBD2 as D (5 bases). The CDR3 totals 15 residues. The germline CDR1 and CDR2 sequences are SGHRS and YFSETQ. V was shortened by 0 bases and J by 5 bases, with 11 bases between the two germline ends. The part of the CDR3 DNA that was read is TGCGCCAGCAGCTTGGCCAGGTCGGGGACCGGGGAG. It yields the protein CASSLARSGTGE. The entire CDR3 is CASSLARSGTGELFF.

This clone was detected many times. The observed sequence ends 3 residues before the CDR3 terminus, with the missing tail filled in from the germline J gene. V usage is TRBV5-4 and J usage is TRBJ2-6; 9 bases agree with TRBD1. The germline CDR1 and CDR2 sequences are SGHNT and YYREEE (reference sequence). This CDR3 contains 14 residues. V dropped 4 bases and J dropped 11; count of bases not matched to a gene: 7. The CDR3: CASSQRDRDDVLTF. The sequenced CDR3 bases are TGTGCCAGCAGCCAACGGGACAGGGATGACGTC.

This clone came up many times. The read stops 3 residues short of the end of the CDR3; the missing end is completed from the germline J gene. The chain employs TRBV10-3 and TRBJ2-1; TRBD2 agrees at 9 bases. The CDR3 loop spans 16 amino acids. The germline V gene encodes CDR1 ENHRY and CDR2 SYGVKD. Trimming cost V 4 bases and J 1 base; bases outside gene matches: 5. The CDR3 is CAISGRTSGSYNEQFF. The covered CDR3 bases are TGTGCCATCAGTGGGCGTACTAGCGGGTCCTACAATGAG.

This clone was seen many times. The read ends 3 residues shy of where the CDR3 ends; the end is completed using the germline J gene. The chain couples TRBV30 to TRBJ1-1; possible D gene TRBD1, 6 bases. This CDR3 spans 13 amino acids. Germline V lookup: CDR1 GTSNPN, CDR2 SVGIG (reference sequence). Deletions cut 3 bases from V and 1 base from J, with 9 bases between. The DNA read from the CDR3 is TGTGCCTGGAGGGACAGCCCGAACACTGAA. Protein product: CAWRDSPNTE. The whole CDR3 protein is CAWRDSPNTEAFF.

In its sample, this clone was seen many times. CDR3 in amino acids: CASRGAVETQYF. The sequenced CDR3 bases are TGTGCCAGTAGAGGGGCCGTAGAGACC. The J gene is TRBJ2-5, the V gene TRBV19, with D perhaps matching TRBD1 (5 bases). Read sequence stops 3 residues before the CDR3 end, and the germline J gene provides the missing end. Germline V gives CDR1 LNHDA, CDR2 SQIVND (reference sequence). The germline V and J ends were trimmed by 6 bases and 4 bases, with 9 bases remaining between them. This CDR3 is built from 12 residues.

This clone has a count of ten or more. The read terminates 3 residues ahead of where the CDR3 ends, so the germline J gene completes it. The chain employs TRBV20-1 and TRBJ2-7; TRBD2 aligns across 9 bases. V shed 4 bases and J 4 bases; nucleotides not matched to a gene: 11. Per the germline V gene, CDR1 is DFQATT and CDR2 is SNEGSKA (reference sequence). This CDR3 has 15 residues. The part of the CDR3 DNA that was read is TGCAGTGCTACAAAACCGGGACTAGCAGCTTACGAG. This encodes CSATKPGLAAYE. The full CDR3 is CSATKPGLAAYEQYF.

A remark on this clone: The observed sequence ends 3 residues before the CDR3 terminus, with the missing tail filled in from the germline J gene. V is TRBV11-3 and J is TRBJ1-1; the D is unclear. Looked up from germline, CDR1 is SGHNT and CDR2 is YENEEA. V was clipped by 2 bases and J by 1 base, with 5 bases between them. The CDR3 consists of 13 residues. The CDR3 loop is CASSLYRNTEAFF. The covered CDR3 bases are TGTGCCAGCAGCTTATACAGGAACACTGAA.

The table lists this clone with many counts. The read terminates 3 residues before the CDR3 end, so the remaining end is supplied by the germline J gene. V and J are TRBV5-4 and TRBJ1-2, with 9 bases lining up with TRBD1. This CDR3 has 15 amino acids. Trimming removed 8 bases from V and 3 bases from J; junction bases left unmatched: 11. Looked up from germline, CDR1 is SGHNT and CDR2 is YYREEE (reference sequence). The sequenced CDR3 bases are TGTGCCAGTGGGGACAGGGAACAGAGGTACTATGGC. Encoded protein: CASGDREQRYYG. The full CDR3 sequence reads CASGDREQRYYGYTF.